This T cell receptor (beta chain) was found in a study of T cells in Graves' hyperthyroidism and ophthalmopathy. Study conclusions and caveats: Blood also contained most expanded thyroid clonotypes above 0.001. Ophthalmopathy prediction by the model preceded onset by a median roughly 6 months.

CDR1 is DFQATT, CDR2 SNEGSKA, per germline (reference sequence). The CDR3 spans 17 residues. With V trimmed by 4 bases and J by 2 bases, 13 bases remained unmatched. Amplification targeted TCR beta CDR3 regions from RNA transcripts. The TCR CDR3 first-round RT-PCR relied on the HTBI primer set. TCRdb re-analysed the multiplex PCR reads in MiXCR, keeping a single row per CDR3 protein. The table records some 700,000 distinct CDR3 sequences, roughly 17% of them present only once. Comment on this clonotype: Antigen unknown.

This TCR was recovered from a man aged 45-60 years with Graves' hyperthyroidism. Material: blood. The chain is built from TRBV20-1 and TRBJ2-7, with TRBD2 matching over 11 bases. CDR3 DNA sequence: TGCAGTGCTAACACCAATAGCCCACTAGCGGGGGCCTACGAGCAGTACTTC. This gives the protein CSANTNSPLAGAYEQYF.